What follows is one T cell receptor beta chain and its context. The target of this receptor is not known. Qualities for individual bases were not recorded, and no much larger clone is one base off. V has 11 bases trimmed and J has 2 bases trimmed; junction bases matching no gene number 7. Reading the germline V gene gives CDR1 MNHEY and CDR2 SVGAGI. The CDR3 starts with the cysteine, ends with the phenylalanine, and has 13 residues. Of all the DNA, just the CDR3 is kept, 39 bases in frame from base 1. The sample is drawn from a study of blood T cell repertoires in COVID-19 (dated by TCRdb to about 2020). In terms of the full investigation: Samples from collaborators originated in the United States, Italy and Spain and spanned both the acute and convalescent phases of COVID-19. The material from the prospective study consisted of cDNA or gDNA derived from T cells, B-cell-depleted T cells, or PBMCs. Subjects who had been exposed to COVID-19, were actively infected with it, or had recovered from it provided the deeply sampled blood TCRbeta repertoires that made up the dataset. The repertoires were released in a freely available public database meant as a resource for research on the immune response to SARS-CoV-2. The samples were drawn from two sources: the first 160 participants of the ongoing ImmuneRACE study, and 1,254 subjects contributed by 6 global collaborators. Nearly every sample came with metadata listing a de-identified subject ID, COVID-19 status, age in years and sex. Where HLA class I and class II types were available, the types were taken from metadata supplied by the sample provider, not from assay-based typing. Summary of the overall study and its limitations: How much clinical and demographic metadata was included differed by source and by participant, and the metadata was provided uncurated.

Participants in the prospective study were aged about 18 to 89 years, lived in over 20 United States geographic areas, and enrolled through a virtual design. Cohort assignment in the prospective study relied on participant-reported clinical history from a screening survey and a study questionnaire. ImmuneRACE Cohort 3 recovered participants were defined by two consecutive negative NP/OP PCR tests, healthcare professional clearance, or symptom resolution. Each participant in the prospective study had whole blood, serum and a nasopharyngeal or oropharyngeal swab collected by mobile phlebotomists. Prospective study participants could optionally give additional blood draws and questionnaires over a roughly 2-month period. Prospective study blood samples were shipped either frozen or at room temperature before DNA extraction. The immunoSEQ Assay, a bias-controlled multiplex PCR, was used to amplify TCRbeta CDR3 regions from genomic DNA. Per the original workflow: The number of nucleated cells in each sample was estimated from the amplification of reference gene primers within the assay. To quantify the absolute abundance of each unique TCRbeta CDR3 rearrangement, sequence reads were collapsed and filtered. For each sample, productive Simpson clonality was calculated as the square root of Simpson's diversity index over productive rearrangements. TCRdb obtained this table from immuneACCESS and retained in-frame rearrangements with V and J assigned. These tables miss some clones; where compared with another copy, unresolved V genes account for less than half of the shortfall, and the remainder is unexplained. That table supplies the V and J calls and clone size; D and trimming were determined from the DNA. The sample yields about 150,000 clones; approximately 80% were counted once. 8% of the sample is taken by the ten largest.

Sequencing used PBMCs or T cells enriched from blood (not recorded which). The chain links TRBV6-5 with TRBJ2-5; 8 junctional bases match TRBD1. This TCR derives from a woman aged 50 to 65 who had recovered from COVID-19. At the DNA level, the sequence is TGTGCCGCCCAGGGGGCTCCTCAAGAGACCCAGTACTTC. It translates to CAAQGAPQETQYF.